Detailed here is one TCR beta chain. The target antigen is unknown. The data were produced by immunoSEQ multiplex PCR, yet TCRdb's version contains in-frame clones alone and is incomplete. The sample totals 45,000 to 55,000 clones. These data belong to a study of Tregs in tolerant kidney transplant recipients. General study results and limits: Some patients' samples used different primers over time, so nucleotide sequences weren't comparable. No direct test of biological reproducibility was done here.

The sample here was CD4+ T cells from blood, taken before the transplant. The TCR comes from a human donor who received a combined kidney and bone marrow transplant.

The CDR3 bases that were read are TGTGCCACCAGCAGAGATCCGGGGACAGATACG. It yields the protein CATSRDPGTDT. The CDR3, in full, reads CATSRDPGTDTQYF. The rearrangement joins TRBV15 to TRBJ2-3; TRBD2 is a possible D gene (5 bases). From the germline J gene comes the end of the CDR3, since the read stops 3 residues before it. Germline CDR1 is LNHNV and CDR2 is YYDKDF (reference sequence). V gave up 0 bases and J gave up 3 bases, with 7 bases separating them. The CDR3 totals 14 residues.